One and the same sample provided the 12 T cell receptor beta chains below, sequenced in a study of blood T cell repertoires in COVID-19 (dated by TCRdb to 2020 to 2022). The method behind the library was the immunoSEQ multiplex PCR assay. Drawn from immuneACCESS, this table holds only the in-frame rearrangements with V and J called that TCRdb kept. Clones are partly lost; checked studies trace under half to an unresolved V gene and leave the rest unexplained. The sample table shows tens of thousands of clones, and 86% are seen once. The ten largest clones capture 27% of the sample. Input material: peripheral blood. All receptors come from a man in his forties or fifties with active or convalescent COVID-19.

The genes are TRBV21-1 and TRBJ1-1. TRBV21-1 is noted as a pseudogene. The CDR3 has 17 residues. CDR3 DNA: TGTGCCACCATCGACCTTGGGAGGATCCACATTAGCACTGAAGCTTTCTTT. It codes for CATIDLGRIHISTEAFF.

The chain uses TRBV5-1 and TRBJ1-4; tentatively, D is TRBD1 (6 bases). The germline gives CDR1 SGHRS, CDR2 YFSETQ. The CDR3 spans 16 residues. V was trimmed by 5 bases and J by 0 bases, leaving 14 bases between them. The CDR3 region is CASSYTGSATNEKLFF. CDR3 bases: TGCGCCAGCAGTTATACAGGGTCCGCAACTAATGAAAAACTGTTTTTT. The complete variable domain, with remaining parts taken from reference TRBV5-1 and TRBJ1-4, reads KAGVTQTPRYLIKTRGQQVTLSCSPISGHRSVSWYQQTPGQGLQFLFEYFSETQRNKGNFPGRFSGRQFSNSRSEMNVSTLELGDSALYLCASSYTGSATNEKLFFGSGTQLSVL.

This clone came up a few times. The genes are TRBV12-3 or TRBV12-4 and TRBJ2-3; 8 bases fit TRBD1. CDR3 length: 13 amino acids. V was pared by 4 bases and J by 6 bases, with 3 bases of the junction left unmatched. CDR3 in DNA: TGTGCCAGCAGTTCGACAGGGGAGGATACGCAGTATTTT. Its protein product is CASSSTGEDTQYF.

This rearrangement joins TRBV6-6 to TRBJ2-1; D unresolved. V was clipped by 2 bases and J by 7 bases, with 6 bases between them. CDR1 MNHNY and CDR2 SVGAGI come from the germline V gene (reference sequence). The length of the CDR3 is 12 residues. CDR3 DNA: TGTGCCAGCAGTTACCTTCTGAATGAGCAGTTCTTC. Protein sequence: CASSYLLNEQFF.

The CDR3 protein is CATSDFPDRDGNTIYF. CDR3 bases: TGTGCCACCAGTGATTTTCCGGACAGGGATGGAAACACCATATATTTT. The rearrangement uses TRBV24-1 and TRBJ1-3; 8 nucleotides agree with TRBD1. CDR1 is KGHDR and CDR2 is SFDVKD in the germline V gene. V lost 1 base, J lost 3 bases, and 4 bases stayed unmatched. This CDR3 contains 16 residues.

This sequence joins TRBV7-2 and TRBJ1-2; 7 nucleotides match TRBD1. With 5 bases clipped from V and 13 bases from J, the junction kept 16 bases outside the gene matches. Germline CDR1 SGHTA, CDR2 FQGNSA. This CDR3 spans 14 amino acids. CDR3 loop: CASSTTGAPGLRTF. In DNA, the CDR3 is TGTGCCAGCAGCACCACAGGGGCGCCGGGGCTTCGCACCTTC.

The count of this clone is one. This CDR3 reads CATRGDATFSSGNTIYF. CDR3 sequence (DNA): TGTGCCACGCGGGGCGATGCTACCTTTAGCTCTGGAAACACCATATATTTT. The chain recombines TRBV28 with TRBJ1-3; D might be TRBD1 (5 bases). This CDR3 spans 17 amino acids. Germline loops: CDR1 MDHEN, CDR2 SYDVKM. Trimming took off 10 bases at V and 0 bases at J, with 22 bases between the two ends.

The chain carries TRBV27 and TRBJ1-5; 7 bases are a match to TRBD1. The CDR3 is made up of 18 amino acids. Germline V CDR1 and CDR2: MNHEY, SMNVEV (reference sequence). The J segment lost 3 bases and the V segment lost 3 bases, leaving 14 bases of the junction unmatched. The DNA for the CDR3 is TGTGCCAGCAGTTTGCAGAGGAGGGGGCGGGAAAACAATCAGCCCCAGCATTTT. It yields the protein CASSLQRRGRENNQPQHF.

The chain has TRBV5-1 and TRBJ2-1; 7 bases line up with TRBD1. The germline CDR1 and CDR2 sequences are SGHRS and YFSETQ. Trimming took 1 base from V and 5 from J; bases not matched to a gene: 9. The CDR3 loop spans 16 amino acids. The DNA for the CDR3 is TGCGCCAGCAGCTTGTCTGTACAGGGGTTGAACAATGAGCAGTTCTTC. It codes for CASSLSVQGLNNEQFF.

The chain employs TRBV9 and TRBJ2-2; no clear D. The CDR3 loop spans 14 amino acids. CDR1 is SGDLS, CDR2 YYNGEE, per germline. V lost 3 bases, J lost 3 bases, and 9 bases lay in between. The CDR3 spells CASSGRRDTGELFF. The CDR3 region has the DNA TGTGCCAGCAGCGGTAGACGGGACACCGGGGAGCTGTTTTTT.

V gene TRBV6-5 combines with J gene TRBJ2-1; 7 bases map to TRBD1. CDR1 MNHEY and CDR2 SVGAGI come from the germline V gene. V dropped 6 bases and J dropped 7; count of bases not matched to a gene: 12. The CDR3 is 15 amino acids. The CDR3 reads CASRGTVRVGNEQFF. In nucleotides, the CDR3 is TGTGCCAGCAGAGGGACAGTCCGGGTGGGTAATGAGCAGTTCTTC.

This clone was seen just once. This sequence joins TRBV10-3 and TRBJ2-2; D is possibly TRBD2 (6 bases). Trimming stripped 7 bases from V and 0 bases from J, with 18 bases between. CDR3 length equals 17 residues. The germline V gene has CDR1 ENHRY and CDR2 SYGVKD. The CDR3 nucleotides read TGTGCCATCACGGGTTTCGTGGGGGGAACGAACACCGGGGAGCTGTTTTTT. This sequence encodes CAITGFVGGTNTGELFF.